This entry features one T cell receptor beta chain sequence. Its specificity is unknown. From germline, CDR1 is SGHDT and CDR2 YYEEEE. The CDR3 has 13 residues. V was shortened by 0 bases and J by 4 bases, with 8 bases between the two germline ends. The sample originates from a study of CD8 T cells in Susac syndrome. An input of roughly 0.45 to 1 ug of RNA was subjected to reverse transcription using random hexamers. TCRdb recomputed calls from the immunoSEQ multiplex PCR reads with MiXCR, one row per CDR3 protein. The data contain 110,000 or so distinct CDR3 sequences, less than 95% of them singletons. Study-wide findings and caveats: As acknowledged by the study, its TCR sequencing and HLA analysis included a relatively small number of individuals.

The TCR sequence derives from a human donor in good health. Input material: CD8+ T cells from PBMCs. V and J are TRBV5-6 and TRBJ2-7; the D is unclear. The CDR3 nucleotides are TGTGCCAGCAGCTTGGACACCCTTTACGAGCAGTACTTC. It is translated as CASSLDTLYEQYF. Full variable domain (outside the CDR3, taken from reference TRBV5-6 and TRBJ2-7): DAGVTQSPTHLIKTRGQQVTLRCSPKSGHDTVSWYQQALGQGPQFIFQYYEEEERQRGNFPDRFSGHQFPNYSSELNVNALLLGDSALYLCASSLDTLYEQYFGPGTRLTVT.